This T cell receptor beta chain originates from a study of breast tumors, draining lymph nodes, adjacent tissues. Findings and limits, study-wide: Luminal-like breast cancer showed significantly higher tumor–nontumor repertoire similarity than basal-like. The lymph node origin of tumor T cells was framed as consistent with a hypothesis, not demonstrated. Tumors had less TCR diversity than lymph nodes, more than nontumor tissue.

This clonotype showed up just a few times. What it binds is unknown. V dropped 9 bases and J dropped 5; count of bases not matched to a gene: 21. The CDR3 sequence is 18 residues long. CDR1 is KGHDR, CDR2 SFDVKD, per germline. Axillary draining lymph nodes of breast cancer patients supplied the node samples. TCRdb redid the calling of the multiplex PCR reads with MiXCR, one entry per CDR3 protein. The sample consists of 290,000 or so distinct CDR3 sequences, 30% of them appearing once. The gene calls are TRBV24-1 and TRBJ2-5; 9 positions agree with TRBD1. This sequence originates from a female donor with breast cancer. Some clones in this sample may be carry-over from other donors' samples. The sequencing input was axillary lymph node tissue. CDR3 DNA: TGTGCCACCTCCGGGACAGGGTTATCCGACGCCGCTAGGGAGACCCAGTACTTC. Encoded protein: CATSGTGLSDAARETQYF.